This entry describes one TCR beta chain. This receptor's antigen is unknown. No much larger clonotype is one base removed from it; base qualities were not supplied. The data stem from a study of blood T cell repertoires in COVID-19 (dated by TCRdb to 2019 to 2021). In the study overall: The collaborator samples originated in the United States, Italy and Spain and spanned the acute and convalescent phases of COVID-19. The prospective study material was composed of cDNA or gDNA derived from T cells, B-cell-depleted T cells, or PBMCs. The dataset comprised deeply sampled blood TCRbeta repertoires from subjects exposed to, actively infected with, or recovered from COVID-19. The repertoires were made available in a free public database intended to serve as a resource for research on the immune response to SARS-CoV-2. Samples were obtained from the ongoing ImmuneRACE study (first 160 participants) and from about 1,300 subjects provided by 6 global collaborators. Nearly every sample came with metadata listing a de-identified subject ID, COVID-19 status, age in years and sex. HLA class I and class II types, where available, came from metadata supplied by the sample provider rather than from assay-based typing. The full study reports these points: How much clinical and demographic metadata was included differed by source and by participant, and the metadata was provided uncurated.

Spanning cysteine to phenylalanine, the CDR3 consists of 15 amino acids. CDR3 DNA is the only sequence kept; it has 45 bases, read in frame from the first base. CDR1 and CDR2 (SGHDT, YYEEEE) derive from the germline V gene. V is trimmed back by 2 bases and J by 4 bases, and the junction contains 2 bases that no gene match accounts for. The immunoSEQ Assay, a bias-controlled multiplex PCR, was used to amplify TCRbeta CDR3 regions from genomic DNA. In the original analysis: The number of nucleated cells in each sample was estimated by amplification of reference gene primers within the assay. Sequence reads were collapsed and filtered to measure the absolute abundance of every unique TCRbeta CDR3 rearrangement. For each sample, productive Simpson clonality was calculated as the square root of Simpson's diversity index across productive rearrangements. TCRdb holds this immuneACCESS table with in-frame rearrangements only. Some clones are missing; in checked studies, unresolved V genes explain under half, and the rest has no known cause. V and J calls and clone size are as listed in that table; D and trimming were resolved from the DNA. Across this sample there are approximately 120,000 clones, with 60% to 85% seen only once. The ten largest clones take up 4% to 5.5% of the sample.

The collaborating institutions used their own protocols to collect whole blood in K2EDTA tubes. For TCRbeta analysis, collaborators shipped samples in one of three forms: frozen whole blood, isolated PBMCs, or DNA extracted from either of those sample types. The rearrangement combines TRBV5-6 with TRBJ2-5, with TRBD2 matching 13 junction bases. Sequencing was carried out using peripheral blood. This receptor was identified in a human donor in a cohort sampled during active or convalescent COVID-19. The sequenced DNA: TGTGCCAGCAGCTTCGGGACTAGCGGGGTAGAGACCCAGTACTTC. Its protein is CASSFGTSGVETQYF.